The source of this TCR beta chain is a study of blood T cell repertoires in COVID-19. The germline CDR1 and CDR2 sequences are SEHNR and FQNEAQ (reference sequence). This CDR3 contains 15 residues. The ends were cut back, 4 bases at V and 2 bases at J, with 9 bases in the middle. Per the study methods: Nucleated cell counts were estimated from reference gene primer amplification. Produced via immunoSEQ multiplex PCR; TCRdb's table is partial and in-frame only. Clone size and the V and J calls come from that table; the DNA yielded D and trimming. The sample lists 90,000 to 100,000 clones; around 80% were seen once.

This receptor was obtained from a man aged 65 to 79 with acute or convalescent COVID-19. The chain has TRBV7-9 and TRBJ2-6; a possible D gene is TRBD1 (6 bases). Sequencing was done on a sample of peripheral blood. CDR3 residues: CASSSTGTGANVLTF. CDR3 coding DNA: TGTGCCAGCAGCTCCACAGGGACTGGGGCCAACGTCCTGACTTTC.